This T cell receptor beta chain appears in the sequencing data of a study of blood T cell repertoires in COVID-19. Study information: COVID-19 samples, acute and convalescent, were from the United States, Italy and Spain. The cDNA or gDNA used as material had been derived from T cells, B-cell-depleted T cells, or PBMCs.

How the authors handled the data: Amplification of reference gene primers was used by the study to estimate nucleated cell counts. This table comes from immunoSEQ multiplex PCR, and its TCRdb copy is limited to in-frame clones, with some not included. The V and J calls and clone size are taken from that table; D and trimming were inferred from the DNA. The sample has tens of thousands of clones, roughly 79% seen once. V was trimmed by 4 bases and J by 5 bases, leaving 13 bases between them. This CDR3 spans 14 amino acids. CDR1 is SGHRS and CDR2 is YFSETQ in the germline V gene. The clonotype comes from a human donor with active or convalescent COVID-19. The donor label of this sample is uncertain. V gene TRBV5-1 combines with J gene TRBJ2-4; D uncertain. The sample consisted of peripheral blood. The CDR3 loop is CASSLLWPQNIQYF. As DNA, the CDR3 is TGCGCCAGCAGCCTTCTTTGGCCCCAAAACATTCAGTACTTC.